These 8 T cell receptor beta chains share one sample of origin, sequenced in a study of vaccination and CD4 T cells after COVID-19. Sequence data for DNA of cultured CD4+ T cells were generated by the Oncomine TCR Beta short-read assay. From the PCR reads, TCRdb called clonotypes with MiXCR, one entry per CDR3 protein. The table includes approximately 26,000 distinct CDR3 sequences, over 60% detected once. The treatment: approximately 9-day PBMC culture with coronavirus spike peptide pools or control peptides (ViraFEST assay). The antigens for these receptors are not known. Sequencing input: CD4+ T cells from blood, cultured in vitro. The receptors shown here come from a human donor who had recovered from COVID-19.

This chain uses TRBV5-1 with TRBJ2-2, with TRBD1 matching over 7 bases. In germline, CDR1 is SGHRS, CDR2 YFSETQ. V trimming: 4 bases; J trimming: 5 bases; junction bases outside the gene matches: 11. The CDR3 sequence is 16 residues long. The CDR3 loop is CASSPSGTATTGELFF. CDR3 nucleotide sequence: TGCGCCAGCAGCCCATCCGGGACAGCAACTACCGGGGAGCTGTTTTTT.

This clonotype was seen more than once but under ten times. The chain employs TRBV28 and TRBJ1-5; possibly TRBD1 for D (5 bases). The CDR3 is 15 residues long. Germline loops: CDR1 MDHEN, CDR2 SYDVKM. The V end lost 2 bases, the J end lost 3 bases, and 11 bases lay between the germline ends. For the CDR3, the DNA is TGTGCCAGCAGTTTAAGCGGGGCCTTCAATCAGCCCCAGCATTTT. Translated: CASSLSGAFNQPQHF.

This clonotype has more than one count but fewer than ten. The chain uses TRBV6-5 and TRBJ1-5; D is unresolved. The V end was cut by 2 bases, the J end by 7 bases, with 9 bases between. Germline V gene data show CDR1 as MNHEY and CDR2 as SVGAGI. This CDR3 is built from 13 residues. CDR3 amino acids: CASSYRETQPQHF. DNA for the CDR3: TGTGCCAGCAGTTACAGGGAAACCCAGCCCCAGCATTTT.

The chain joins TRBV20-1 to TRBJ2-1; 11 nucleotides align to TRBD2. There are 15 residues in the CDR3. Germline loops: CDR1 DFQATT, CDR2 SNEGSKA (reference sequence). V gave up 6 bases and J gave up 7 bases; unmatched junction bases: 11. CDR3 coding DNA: TGCAGTGCCCGTAGCGGGAGGGCCTCCCTGAATGAGCAGTTCTTC. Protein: CSARSGRASLNEQFF.

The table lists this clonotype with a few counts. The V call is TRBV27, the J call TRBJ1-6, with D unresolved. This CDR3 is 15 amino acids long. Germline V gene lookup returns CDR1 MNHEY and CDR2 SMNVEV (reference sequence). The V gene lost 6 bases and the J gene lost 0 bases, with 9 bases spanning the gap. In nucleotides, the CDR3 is TGTGCCAGCAGGGTCGTGAGCTCCTATAATTCACCCCTCCACTTT. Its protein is CASRVVSSYNSPLHF.

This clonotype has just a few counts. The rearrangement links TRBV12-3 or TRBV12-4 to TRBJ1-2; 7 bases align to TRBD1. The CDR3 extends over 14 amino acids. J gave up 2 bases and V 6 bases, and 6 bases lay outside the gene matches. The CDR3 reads CASRSGGRNYGYTF. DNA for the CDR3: TGTGCCAGCAGATCAGGGGGAAGGAACTATGGCTACACCTTC.

The DNA for the CDR3 is TGTGCCAGCAGAACTATGGGAACCGGGGAGCTGTTTTTT. It specifies CASRTMGTGELFF. The chain recombines TRBV6-1 with TRBJ2-2, with D unclear. Trimming removed 6 bases at V and 5 bases at J, with 10 bases between. The CDR3 is 13 residues long. CDR1 and CDR2 from the germline V gene are MNHNS and SASEGT.

The CDR3 loop is CSASTGNRQETQYF. The CDR3 bases are TGCAGTGCTAGTACCGGGAATCGCCAAGAGACCCAGTACTTC. The chain joins TRBV20-1 to TRBJ2-5; D perhaps matches TRBD2 (5 bases). The germline gives CDR1 DFQATT, CDR2 SNEGSKA (reference sequence). This CDR3 spans 14 amino acids. V lost 3 bases and J 1 base, leaving 12 bases between the germline ends.